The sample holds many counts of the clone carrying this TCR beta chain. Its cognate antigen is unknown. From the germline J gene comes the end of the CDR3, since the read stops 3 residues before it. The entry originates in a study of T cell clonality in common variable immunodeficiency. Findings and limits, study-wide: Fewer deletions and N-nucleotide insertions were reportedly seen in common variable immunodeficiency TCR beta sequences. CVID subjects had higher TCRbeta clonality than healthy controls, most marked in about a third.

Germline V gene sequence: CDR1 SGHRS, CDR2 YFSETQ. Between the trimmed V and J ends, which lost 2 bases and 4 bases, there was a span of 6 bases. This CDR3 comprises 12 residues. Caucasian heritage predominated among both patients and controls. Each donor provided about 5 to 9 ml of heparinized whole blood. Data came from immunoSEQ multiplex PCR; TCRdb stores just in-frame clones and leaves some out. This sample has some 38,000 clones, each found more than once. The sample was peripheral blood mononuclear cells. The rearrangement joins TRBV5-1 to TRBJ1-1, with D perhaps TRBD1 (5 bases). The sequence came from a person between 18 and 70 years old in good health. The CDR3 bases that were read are TGCGCCAGCAGCTTAAGGGGCACTGAA. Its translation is CASSLRGTE. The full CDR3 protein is CASSLRGTEAFF. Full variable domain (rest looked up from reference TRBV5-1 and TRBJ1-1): KAGVTQTPRYLIKTRGQQVTLSCSPISGHRSVSWYQQTPGQGLQFLFEYFSETQRNKGNFPGRFSGRQFSNSRSEMNVSTLELGDSALYLCASSLRGTEAFFGQGTRLTVV.